These 16 T cell receptor beta chains were sequenced from one sample in a study of identifying expanded T cells in peripheral blood. Produced via immunoSEQ multiplex PCR; TCRdb's table is partial and in-frame only. The sample has around 100,000 clones, approximately 90% seen once. The sample taken for sequencing was blood. Receptor source: a person aged 18 to 70 in good health.

This clone occurred a few times. This chain joins TRBV2 and TRBJ1-1; D remains unclear. The germline V gene encodes CDR1 SNHLY and CDR2 FYNNEI. Trimming pared 6 bases from V and 7 bases from J, leaving 6 bases between. The CDR3 is made up of 10 amino acids. CDR3 in DNA: TGTGCCAGCAGGAGTATTGAAGCTTTCTTT. Translation: CASRSIEAFF.

The chain employs TRBV7-2 and TRBJ1-4; maybe TRBD1 (6 bases). Germline assignment: CDR1 SGHTA and CDR2 FQGNSA. This CDR3 has 15 amino acids. The V and J ends lost 5 bases and 8 bases respectively, with 18 bases between them. The CDR3 DNA reads TGTGCCAGCAGCCCGCAGGGGACTGGCCGGGAAAAACTGTTTTTT. Residues: CASSPQGTGREKLFF.

This clone appeared once. The chain couples TRBV5-4 to TRBJ1-1; a possible D gene is TRBD1 (6 bases). The CDR3 covers 15 residues. The germline V and J ends were trimmed by 0 bases and 0 bases, with 9 bases remaining between them. Germline V CDR1 and CDR2: SGHNT, YYREEE (reference sequence). The CDR3 reads CASSLGGRMNTEAFF. CDR3 DNA sequence: TGTGCCAGCAGCTTGGGGGGGCGCATGAACACTGAAGCTTTCTTT.

This sequence joins TRBV30 and TRBJ2-5; D call uncertain. The germline V gene has CDR1 GTSNPN and CDR2 SVGIG (reference sequence). CDR3 size: 14 residues. Trimming stripped 0 bases from V and 1 base from J, with 9 bases between. The CDR3 sequence is CAWSVGYGQETQYF. The CDR3 DNA reads TGTGCCTGGAGTGTTGGCTATGGCCAAGAGACCCAGTACTTC.

In this sample, this clone turned up once. The chain links TRBV10-1 to TRBJ1-5; tentatively, D is TRBD1 (6 bases). There are 16 residues in the CDR3. The germline gives CDR1 WNHNN, CDR2 SYGVQD (reference sequence). Trimming cost V 3 bases and J 2 bases, with 14 bases left between them. This chain's CDR3 is CASSDAGEVGNQPQHF. The DNA for the CDR3 is TGCGCCAGCAGTGATGCAGGGGAGGTGGGCAATCAGCCCCAGCATTTT.

With respect to this clone: At the DNA level, this CDR3 is encoded by other sequences in the same sample as well. J is TRBJ2-7 and V is TRBV9; 7 nucleotides line up with TRBD1. The CDR3 length is 15 residues. J lost 5 bases, V lost 2 bases, and 10 bases had no gene match. The germline V gene has CDR1 SGDLS and CDR2 YYNGEE. The chain's CDR3 is CASSVGQTGVHEQYF. DNA of the CDR3: TGTGCCAGCAGCGTGGGACAAACAGGGGTCCACGAGCAGTACTTC.

This chain uses TRBV6-6 with TRBJ1-4; D is ambiguous. CDR1 is MNHNY, CDR2 SVGAGI, per germline (reference sequence). V lost 0 bases, J lost 7 bases, and 6 bases lay in between. The CDR3 extends over 13 amino acids. The CDR3 loop is CASSYSASEKLFF. The DNA for the CDR3 is TGTGCCAGCAGTTACTCGGCGAGTGAAAAACTGTTTTTT.

V usage is TRBV5-1 and J usage is TRBJ2-5, with 7 bases fitting TRBD2. V lost 0 bases to trimming and J lost 5 bases; unmatched junction nucleotides: 7. Looked up from germline, CDR1 is SGHRS and CDR2 is YFSETQ. The CDR3 length is 15 residues. CDR3: CASSLGLAEKETQYF. CDR3 nucleotide sequence: TGCGCCAGCAGCTTGGGGCTAGCGGAGAAGGAGACCCAGTACTTC.

The chain has TRBV2 and TRBJ2-2; 13 positions match TRBD2. Trimming at V came to 7 bases and at J to 6 bases, leaving 2 bases not matched to a gene. The CDR3 consists of 14 residues. The germline V gene encodes CDR1 SNHLY and CDR2 FYNNEI. For the CDR3, the DNA is TGTGCCAGCACTACTAGCGGGGGGGCCGGGGAGCTGTTTTTT. Translating gives CASTTSGGAGELFF.

The chain uses TRBV6-5 and TRBJ1-6; maybe TRBD1 (6 bases). The CDR3 loop spans 14 amino acids. Germline V gene sequence: CDR1 MNHEY, CDR2 SVGAGI. V lost 5 bases and J 10 bases, leaving 15 bases between the germline ends. The CDR3 loop is CASSKGGGSSPLHF. For the CDR3, the DNA is TGTGCCAGCAGTAAAGGGGGGGGCTCGTCACCCCTCCACTTT.

The rearrangement joins TRBV6-5 to TRBJ1-1; weak D call: TRBD1 (5 bases). V was trimmed by 6 bases and J by 5 bases, leaving 16 bases between them. Looked up from germline, CDR1 is MNHEY and CDR2 is SVGAGI. The CDR3 is made up of 14 amino acids. Here the CDR3 DNA reads TGTGCCAGCAGGAACGGGGGGAGAGTGACTGAAGCTTTCTTT. This gives the protein CASRNGGRVTEAFF.

The genes are TRBV11-2 and TRBJ2-6; D unclear. From germline, CDR1 is SGHAT and CDR2 FQNNGV. The CDR3 is 14 amino acids. Deletions cut 1 base from V and 2 bases from J, with 3 bases between. In DNA form, the CDR3 reads TGTGCCAGCAGCTTAGGGGCTGGGGCCAACGTCCTGACTTTC. Its translation: CASSLGAGANVLTF.

The CDR3 DNA reads TGCGCCAGCAGCTGGGGAGACAGAAATAATTCACCCCTCCACTTT. Its protein product is CASSWGDRNNSPLHF. The rearrangement links TRBV5-1 to TRBJ1-6, with a possible D match to TRBD1 (5 bases). This CDR3 is built from 15 residues. Trimming left V 3 bases short and J 5 bases short, with 12 bases between. The germline CDR1 and CDR2 sequences are SGHRS and YFSETQ.

The chain is built from TRBV11-2 and TRBJ1-1; TRBD1 aligns across 11 bases. V shed 5 bases, J shed 6 bases, and the junction held 11 bases outside the gene matches. The germline gives CDR1 SGHAT, CDR2 FQNNGV. The CDR3 covers 16 residues. CDR3 loop: CASSQGTGGRISEAFF. The CDR3 bases are TGTGCCAGCAGCCAGGGGACAGGGGGACGAATTTCTGAAGCTTTCTTT.

The V gene is TRBV6-1, the J gene TRBJ2-7, with 10 bases lining up with TRBD1. Unmatched junction bases numbered 7, after V lost 6 bases and J lost 2 bases. Germline V gene data show CDR1 as MNHNS and CDR2 as SASEGT. The CDR3 extends over 15 amino acids. DNA of the CDR3: TGTGCCAGCAGGCCAGGGACAGGGGAAACCTACGAGCAGTACTTC. It yields the protein CASRPGTGETYEQYF.

The V gene is TRBV30, the J gene TRBJ1-6; D unclear. Trimming stripped 0 bases from V and 7 bases from J, with 10 bases between. Germline-derived CDR1 and CDR2 are GTSNPN and SVGIG (reference sequence). The CDR3 extends over 14 amino acids. Here the CDR3 DNA reads TGTGCCTGGAGTGTAACGGGATGGAATTCACCCCTCCACTTT. Encoded protein: CAWSVTGWNSPLHF.